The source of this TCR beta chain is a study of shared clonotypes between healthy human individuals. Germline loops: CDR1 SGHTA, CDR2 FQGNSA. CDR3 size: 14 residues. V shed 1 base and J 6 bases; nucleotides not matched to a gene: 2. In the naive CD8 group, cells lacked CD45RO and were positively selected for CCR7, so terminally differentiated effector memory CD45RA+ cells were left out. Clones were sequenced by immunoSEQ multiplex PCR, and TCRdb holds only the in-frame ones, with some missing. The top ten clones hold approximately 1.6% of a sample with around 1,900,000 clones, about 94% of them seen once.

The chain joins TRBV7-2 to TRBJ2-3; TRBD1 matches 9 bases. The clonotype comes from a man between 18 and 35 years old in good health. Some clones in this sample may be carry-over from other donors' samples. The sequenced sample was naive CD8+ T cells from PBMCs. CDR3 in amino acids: CASSLVGTGDTQYF. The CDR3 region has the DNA TGTGCCAGCAGCTTAGTGGGGACAGGGGATACGCAGTATTTT.